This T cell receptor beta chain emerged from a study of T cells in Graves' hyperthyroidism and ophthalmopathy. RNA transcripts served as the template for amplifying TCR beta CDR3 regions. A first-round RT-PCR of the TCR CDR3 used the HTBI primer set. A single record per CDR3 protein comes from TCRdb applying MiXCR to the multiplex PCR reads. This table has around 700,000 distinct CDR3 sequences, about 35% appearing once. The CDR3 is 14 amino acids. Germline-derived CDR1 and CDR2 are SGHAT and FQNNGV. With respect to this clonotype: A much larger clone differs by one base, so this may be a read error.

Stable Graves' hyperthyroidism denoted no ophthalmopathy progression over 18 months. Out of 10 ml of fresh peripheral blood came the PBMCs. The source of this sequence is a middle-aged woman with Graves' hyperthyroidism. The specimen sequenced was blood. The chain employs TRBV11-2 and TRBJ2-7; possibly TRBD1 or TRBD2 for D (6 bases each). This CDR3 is CASTLGGLSYEQYF. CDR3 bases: TGTGCCAGCACCTTAGGGGGGTTGTCCTACGAGCAGTACTTC.